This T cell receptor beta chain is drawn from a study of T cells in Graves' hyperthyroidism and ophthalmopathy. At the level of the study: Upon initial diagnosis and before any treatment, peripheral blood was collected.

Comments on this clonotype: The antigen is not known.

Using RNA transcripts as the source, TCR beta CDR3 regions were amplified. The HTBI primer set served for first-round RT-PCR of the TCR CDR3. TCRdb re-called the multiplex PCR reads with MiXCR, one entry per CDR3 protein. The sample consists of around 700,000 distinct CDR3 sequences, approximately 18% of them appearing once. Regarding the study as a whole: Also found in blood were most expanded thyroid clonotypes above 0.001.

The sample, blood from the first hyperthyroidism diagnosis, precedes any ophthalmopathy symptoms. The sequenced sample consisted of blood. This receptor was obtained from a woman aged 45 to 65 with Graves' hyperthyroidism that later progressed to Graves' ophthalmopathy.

Here the CDR3 reads CSARSPGRANTEAFF. CDR3 DNA: TGCAGTGCTAGATCTCCGGGACGTGCGAACACTGAAGCTTTCTTT. The rearrangement links TRBV20-1 to TRBJ1-1, with TRBD1 as a possible D gene (5 bases). Trimming pared 2 bases from V and 1 base from J, leaving 14 bases between. The CDR3 runs 15 residues. The germline gives CDR1 DFQATT, CDR2 SNEGSKA (reference sequence).